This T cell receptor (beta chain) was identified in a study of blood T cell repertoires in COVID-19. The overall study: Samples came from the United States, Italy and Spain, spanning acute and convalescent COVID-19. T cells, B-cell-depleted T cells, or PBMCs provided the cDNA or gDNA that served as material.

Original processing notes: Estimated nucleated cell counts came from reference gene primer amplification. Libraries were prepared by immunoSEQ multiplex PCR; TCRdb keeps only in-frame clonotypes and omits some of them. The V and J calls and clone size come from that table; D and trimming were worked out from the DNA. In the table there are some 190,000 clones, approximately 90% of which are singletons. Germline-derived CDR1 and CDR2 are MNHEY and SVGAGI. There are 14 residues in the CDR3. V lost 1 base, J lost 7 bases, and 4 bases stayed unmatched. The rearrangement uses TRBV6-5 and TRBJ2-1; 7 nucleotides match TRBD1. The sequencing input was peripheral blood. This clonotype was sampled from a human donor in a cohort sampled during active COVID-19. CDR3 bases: TGTGCCAGCAGTTACTACGAGGGACAGAATGAGCAGTTCTTC. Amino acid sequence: CASSYYEGQNEQFF.